This T cell receptor (beta chain) was identified during a study of cytomegalovirus exposure and HLA in healthy donors. The PCR had 60 Vbeta and 13 Jbeta primers. Assay: immunoSEQ multiplex PCR; the TCRdb copy retains only in-frame clones and omits some. The profile covers some 110,000 clones, with around 80% appearing a single time and around 5% taken by the ten largest. Findings and caveats of the study: TCR beta V- and J-gene trimming was later associated with a missense DCLRE1C variant. Cytomegalovirus status was reportedly diagnosed by the classifier with high specificity and sensitivity. The authors judged a highly shared variant cluster likely a sequencing artifact.

Concerning this clone itself: Antigen: not known.

Germline CDR1 reads SGHTA; CDR2 reads FQGNSA. Trimming shortened V by 4 bases and J by 3 bases, and 12 bases separated the two germline ends. The CDR3 consists of 14 residues. Donors had nominal health at sampling but likely had unrecorded immune exposures. The genes are TRBV7-2 and TRBJ1-2; no firm D call. Specimen: PBMCs. This TCR came from a man younger than 40 in good health and CMV-seropositive. CDR3: CASSSLPRDYGYTF. In DNA, the CDR3 is TGTGCCAGCAGCTCCCTGCCTAGAGACTATGGCTACACCTTC.